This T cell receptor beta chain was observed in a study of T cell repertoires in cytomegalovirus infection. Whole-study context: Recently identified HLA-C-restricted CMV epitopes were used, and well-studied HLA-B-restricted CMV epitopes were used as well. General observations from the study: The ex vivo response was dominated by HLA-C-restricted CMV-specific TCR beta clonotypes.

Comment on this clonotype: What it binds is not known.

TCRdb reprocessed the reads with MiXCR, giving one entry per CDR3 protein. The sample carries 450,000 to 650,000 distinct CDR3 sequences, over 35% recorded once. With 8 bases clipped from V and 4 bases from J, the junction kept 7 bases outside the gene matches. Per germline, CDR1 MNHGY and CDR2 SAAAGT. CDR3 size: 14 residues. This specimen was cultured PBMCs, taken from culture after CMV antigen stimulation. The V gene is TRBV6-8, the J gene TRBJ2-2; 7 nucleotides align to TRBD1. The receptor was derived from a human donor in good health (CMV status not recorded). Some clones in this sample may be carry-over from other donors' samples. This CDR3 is CASGRGPSTGELFF. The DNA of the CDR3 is TGTGCCAGCGGAAGGGGGCCGAGCACCGGGGAGCTGTTTTTT.